Sequencing of this TCR beta chain was carried out in a study of blood T cell repertoires in COVID-19. Study summary: Researchers got acute and convalescent COVID-19 samples from the United States, Italy and Spain. The analysed material was cDNA or gDNA that came from T cells, B-cell-depleted T cells, or PBMCs.

Looked up from germline, CDR1 is SGHTS and CDR2 is YDEGEE. The germline V and J ends were trimmed by 4 bases and 2 bases, with 10 bases remaining between them. CDR3 length equals 13 residues. In the original workflow: Reference gene primer amplification yielded estimated nucleated cell counts. Clones were sequenced by immunoSEQ multiplex PCR, and TCRdb holds only the in-frame ones, with some missing. The V and J calls and clone size were taken over from that table, and D and trimming were inferred from the DNA. The sample carries some 130,000 clones, more than 60% recorded once. The sequencing sample was made of peripheral blood. The source is a woman aged 70-85 years with acute or convalescent COVID-19. The rearrangement uses TRBV5-8 and TRBJ2-7; possibly TRBD2 for D (6 bases). This CDR3 is CASSPSGAYEQYF. The CDR3, as DNA: TGTGCCAGCAGCCCGTCGGGGGCCTACGAGCAGTACTTC.